The next 32 T cell receptor beta chains were all read from a single sample in a study of human T cells and chemical hapten exposure. Stated time point: patch test 1, 2 weeks after DPC sensitization. The treatment denotes: therapeutic diphenylcyclopropenone sensitization with weekly scalp DPC. TCRdb re-analysed the RACE reads in MiXCR, keeping a single row per CDR3 protein. Of some 94,000 distinct CDR3 sequences listed, around 12% are singletons. This specimen was whole blood, taken in connection with sensitization to the hapten diphenylcyclopropenone (DPC). The receptors were gathered from a woman aged 40 to 49 with alopecia areata. Some clones in this sample may be carry-over from other donors' samples.

This chain uses TRBV4-2 with TRBJ2-5, with 7 bases aligning to TRBD1. V shed 4 bases, J shed 5 bases, and the junction held 10 bases outside the gene matches. This CDR3 is built from 15 residues. Germline V CDR1 and CDR2: LGHNA, YNFKEQ. The CDR3 nucleotides read TGTGCCAGCAGCCTATGGACAGGAGCCGAGGAGACCCAGTACTTC. Encoded protein: CASSLWTGAEETQYF.

The chain joins TRBV27 to TRBJ2-3; the D gene is possibly TRBD2 (6 bases). The CDR3 runs 13 residues. Trimming removed 5 bases at V and 14 bases at J, with 20 bases between. Per germline, CDR1 MNHEY and CDR2 SMNVEV (reference sequence). The CDR3 region has the DNA TGTGCCAGCAGTACCTTAACCGGGACTCTGTCGTATTTT. This translates into CASSTLTGTLSYF.

The rearrangement joins TRBV28 to TRBJ2-7; D is unclear. The CDR3 runs to 12 residues. CDR1 and CDR2 (germline): MDHEN, SYDVKM. The V end lost 5 bases, the J end lost 7 bases, and 12 bases lay between the germline ends. CDR3 coding DNA: TGTGCCAGCAGTCTCGCCCCTCGGGAGCAGTACTTC. Translated: CASSLAPREQYF.

The chain joins TRBV21-1 to TRBJ2-5. TRBV21-1 is listed as a pseudogene. This CDR3 has 15 residues. CDR3 in amino acids: CASSNSFWLQETQYF. CDR3 coding DNA: TGTGCCAGCAGCAACTCATTTTGGTTACAAGAGACCCAGTACTTC.

This chain joins TRBV9 and TRBJ2-1; the D is unclear. CDR1 and CDR2 from the germline V gene are SGDLS and YYNGEE. CDR3 length: 12 residues. Trimming left V 2 bases short and J 6 bases short, with 6 bases between. This CDR3 is CASSVFGNEQFF. The CDR3 coding sequence is TGTGCCAGCAGCGTTTTTGGCAATGAGCAGTTCTTC.

This clonotype was seen just once. CDR3 sequence: CASSLPPFYGYTF. CDR3 DNA sequence: TGTGCCAGCAGTTTACCCCCATTTTATGGCTACACCTTC. This rearrangement joins TRBV28 to TRBJ1-2; no clear D gene. Germline V CDR1 and CDR2: MDHEN, SYDVKM. This CDR3 has 13 amino acids. V gave up 2 bases and J gave up 5 bases, with 9 bases separating them.

This clonotype was counted many times. This sequence joins TRBV5-1 and TRBJ2-1; 8 bases align to TRBD1. The ends lost 4 bases at V and 8 bases at J; junction bases unmatched: 17. The germline V gene has CDR1 SGHRS and CDR2 YFSETQ. The CDR3 sequence is 17 residues long. The CDR3 region is CASSARTGVSGGDEQFF. The CDR3 nucleotides read TGCGCCAGCAGCGCCCGAACGGGGGTGTCAGGGGGCGATGAGCAGTTCTTC.

Details on this clonotype: This sequence may be a read error, since a much larger clone differs from it by one base. The gene calls are TRBV6-2 or TRBV6-3 and TRBJ2-3, with 8 bases matching TRBD2. After removal of 2 bases from V and 6 bases from J, the junction contained 10 bases not matched to a gene. The length of the CDR3 is 16 residues. Per germline, CDR1 MNHEY and CDR2 SVGEGT. CDR3 loop: CASSYIPCGRSDTQYF. CDR3 DNA sequence: TGTGCCAGCAGTTACATCCCTTGCGGGAGGTCGGATACGCAGTATTTT.

This clonotype was seen at least ten times. The J gene is TRBJ1-5, the V gene TRBV11-2; 9 bases line up with TRBD1. Unmatched junction bases numbered 7, after V lost 6 bases and J lost 4 bases. The germline V gene has CDR1 SGHAT and CDR2 FQNNGV. The CDR3 extends over 15 amino acids. CDR3 bases: TGTGCCAGCAGTCTCGGGACAGGGATAAATCAGCCCCAGCATTTT. Protein sequence: CASSLGTGINQPQHF.

This clonotype was detected only a few times. V gene TRBV28 combines with J gene TRBJ1-1, with D hard to call. The germline CDR1 and CDR2 sequences are MDHEN and SYDVKM. Trimming removed 5 bases from V and 10 bases from J, with 14 bases in between. CDR3 length: 12 amino acids. This CDR3 is CASSQSGDGAFF. CDR3 sequence (DNA): TGTGCCAGCAGTCAATCAGGAGATGGAGCTTTCTTT.

This clonotype was found a few times. The chain uses TRBV28 and TRBJ2-7, with 7 positions matching TRBD1. The CDR3 has 13 amino acids. V lost 7 bases and J lost 1; bases outside the gene matches: 4. In germline, CDR1 is MDHEN, CDR2 SYDVKM. CDR3 amino acids: CASIRQGSYEQYF. DNA for the CDR3: TGTGCCAGCATTAGACAGGGTTCCTACGAGCAGTACTTC.

V gene TRBV6-1 combines with J gene TRBJ2-3; unclear D gene. The CDR3 totals 14 residues. V was trimmed by 0 bases and J by 14 bases, leaving 18 bases between them. The germline CDR1 and CDR2 sequences are MNHNS and SASEGT. The CDR3 DNA reads as TGTGCCAGCAGTGAAGCCCCTAACTCCCCCGTGCCGTATTTT. This encodes CASSEAPNSPVPYF.

This clonotype appeared a few times. The chain is built from TRBV5-6 and TRBJ1-6, with TRBD1 matching over 10 bases. CDR3 length: 15 residues. Looked up from germline, CDR1 is SGHDT and CDR2 is YYEEEE. The J segment lost 8 bases and the V segment lost 0 bases, leaving 2 bases of the junction unmatched. The CDR3 loop is CASSLAGTGDSPLHF. CDR3 nucleotide sequence: TGTGCCAGCAGCTTGGCTGGGACAGGGGATTCACCCCTCCACTTT. The full variable domain, with the rest looked up from reference TRBV5-6 and TRBJ1-6, is DAGVTQSPTHLIKTRGQQVTLRCSPKSGHDTVSWYQQALGQGPQFIFQYYEEEERQRGNFPDRFSGHQFPNYSSELNVNALLLGDSALYLCASSLAGTGDSPLHFGNGTRLTVT.

The table lists this clonotype with many counts. The J gene is TRBJ1-5, the V gene TRBV19; unclear D gene. V was cut by 6 bases and J by 1 base, with 10 bases left in between. The germline CDR1 and CDR2 sequences are LNHDA and SQIVND (reference sequence). The length of the CDR3 is 14 residues. CDR3 coding DNA: TGTGCCAGTAGAGCATCCCTAAGCAATCAGCCCCAGCATTTT. Translated, it gives CASRASLSNQPQHF. The full variable domain, with the rest looked up from reference TRBV19 and TRBJ1-5, is DGGITQSPKYLFRKEGQNVTLSCEQNLNHDAMYWYRQDPGQGLRLIYYSQIVNDFQKGDIAEGYSVSREKKESFPLTVTSAQKNPTAFYLCASRASLSNQPQHFGDGTRLSIL.

This clonotype came up once. The chain has TRBV20-1 and TRBJ2-7, with 11 bases identical to TRBD2. CDR3 length: 17 amino acids. Germline V CDR1 and CDR2: DFQATT, SNEGSKA (reference sequence). Trimming at V came to 3 bases and at J to 6 bases, leaving 16 bases not matched to a gene. CDR3 sequence reads: CSARDSGRAPSLGEQYF. The CDR3, as DNA: TGCAGTGCTAGGGATAGCGGGAGGGCCCCCTCCCTAGGCGAGCAGTACTTC.

The chain is built from TRBV19 and TRBJ2-7; 10 bases agree with TRBD2. Germline V gene data show CDR1 as LNHDA and CDR2 as SQIVND (reference sequence). The length of the CDR3 is 18 residues. J was trimmed by 6 bases and V by 7 bases; bases with no gene match: 21. The CDR3 DNA follows: TGTGCCAGTATTTCAAAGTCGGATGTTGGGCTAGCGGGAGCCGAGCAGTACTTC. Its protein is CASISKSDVGLAGAEQYF.

This clonotype was seen many times. The CDR3 loop reads CASSQEWAGGTNYGYTF. DNA of the CDR3: TGCGCCAGCAGCCAAGAGTGGGCGGGGGGTACCAACTATGGCTACACCTTC. V and J are TRBV4-3 and TRBJ1-2, with a possible D match to TRBD1 (5 bases). Germline V gives CDR1 LGHNA, CDR2 YSLEER. CDR3 length: 17 residues. V was clipped by 0 bases and J by 2 bases, with 16 bases between them.

This clonotype has more than one count but fewer than ten. This rearrangement joins TRBV7-9 to TRBJ1-2; 7 bases match TRBD1. Germline assignment: CDR1 SEHNR and CDR2 FQNEAQ (reference sequence). V was pared by 7 bases and J by 3 bases, with 14 bases of the junction left unmatched. The CDR3 is made up of 16 amino acids. This CDR3 reads CASTLLRQGDDYGYTF. CDR3 DNA: TGTGCCAGCACCCTACTACGACAGGGAGATGACTATGGCTACACCTTC.

The chain links TRBV3-1 to TRBJ2-1, with D perhaps TRBD1 (6 bases). V dropped 1 base and J dropped 6 bases, with 16 bases sitting between them. The CDR3 loop spans 16 amino acids. CDR1 LGHDT and CDR2 YNNKEL come from the germline V gene (reference sequence). The CDR3 DNA reads TGTGCCAGCAGCCAAGTTGTACGACAGGAGGTCAATGAGCAGTTCTTC. Translated: CASSQVVRQEVNEQFF.

The V call is TRBV27, the J call TRBJ1-6; D remains unclear. V dropped 5 bases and J dropped 7 bases, with 12 bases sitting between them. The CDR3 contains 14 residues. The V gene's germline CDR1 is MNHEY and CDR2 SMNVEV (reference sequence). The CDR3 region is CASSPSDGNSPLHF. CDR3 DNA sequence: TGTGCCAGCAGTCCCTCCGACGGGAATTCACCCCTCCACTTT.

This clonotype was detected a few times. This chain joins TRBV5-5 and TRBJ1-2; 10 nucleotides match TRBD1. After removal of 4 bases from V and 9 bases from J, the junction contained 6 bases not matched to a gene. The CDR3 loop spans 13 amino acids. Germline-derived CDR1 and CDR2 are SGHKS and YYEKEE (reference sequence). This CDR3 is CASSARQGASYTF. In DNA, the CDR3 is TGTGCCAGCAGCGCGAGACAGGGGGCAAGCTACACCTTC.

There are a few counts of this clonotype. The chain carries TRBV7-9 and TRBJ2-7; TRBD1 aligns across 8 bases. Germline loops: CDR1 SEHNR, CDR2 FQNEAQ (reference sequence). The J segment lost 2 bases and the V segment lost 4 bases, leaving 4 bases of the junction unmatched. This CDR3 spans 14 amino acids. CDR3 in amino acids: CASSWGTGAYEQYF. The CDR3 region has the DNA TGTGCCAGCAGCTGGGGGACAGGCGCCTACGAGCAGTACTTC. Supplemented by reference TRBV7-9 and TRBJ2-7, the full variable domain reads DTGVSQNPRHKITKRGQNVTFRCDPISEHNRLYWYRQTLGQGPEFLTYFQNEAQLEKSRLLSDRFSAERPKGSFSTLEIQRTEQGDSAMYLCASSWGTGAYEQYFGPGTRLTVT.

The chain is built from TRBV20-1 and TRBJ2-7, with TRBD1 matching over 7 bases. Germline trimming cut 3 bases from V and 2 bases from J; bases unmatched to any gene: 13. The germline V gene encodes CDR1 DFQATT and CDR2 SNEGSKA (reference sequence). There are 16 residues in the CDR3. The CDR3 here is CSASPLPTGSPYEQYF. Written as DNA, the CDR3 is TGCAGTGCTAGTCCATTGCCGACAGGGTCCCCCTACGAGCAGTACTTC.

This clonotype occurred a few times. The V and J genes are TRBV18 and TRBJ2-1; weak D call: TRBD1 (6 bases). CDR1 is KGHSH and CDR2 is LQKENI in the germline V gene. The CDR3 spans 13 residues. The ends were cut back, 6 bases at V and 6 bases at J, with 12 bases in the middle. The CDR3 protein is CASSQGPSNEQFF. In DNA form, the CDR3 reads TGTGCCAGCTCCCAGGGGCCGAGCAATGAGCAGTTCTTC.

This clonotype has a handful of counts. This rearrangement joins TRBV7-2 to TRBJ2-3, with TRBD2 as a possible D gene (5 bases). The CDR3 length is 12 residues. Per germline, CDR1 SGHTA and CDR2 FQGNSA. In nucleotides, the CDR3 is TGTGTCGCAGCGGTTAGCACAGATACGCAGTATTTT. Translating it yields CVAAVSTDTQYF.

This clonotype appeared many times. The chain carries TRBV18 and TRBJ1-2; D remains unclear. This CDR3 spans 17 amino acids. In germline, CDR1 is KGHSH, CDR2 LQKENI. V was trimmed by 0 bases and J by 2 bases, leaving 16 bases between them. The CDR3 sequence: CASSPPTGLGPNYGYTF. The DNA of the CDR3 is TGTGCCAGCTCACCACCAACGGGTCTGGGTCCGAACTATGGCTACACCTTC.

There are a few counts of this clonotype. This chain uses TRBV5-6 with TRBJ2-5; tentative D call: TRBD1 (6 bases). V gave up 0 bases and J gave up 3 bases, with 12 bases separating them. Germline-derived CDR1 and CDR2 are SGHDT and YYEEEE. The CDR3 is 15 residues long. The CDR3 sequence: CASSLARAGEETQYF. The CDR3, as DNA: TGTGCCAGCAGCTTGGCCAGGGCAGGGGAAGAGACCCAGTACTTC.

Ten or more counts support this clonotype. This chain joins TRBV7-8 and TRBJ2-1, with 8 nucleotides matching TRBD2. V was pared by 5 bases and J by 15 bases, with 12 bases of the junction left unmatched. Germline CDR1 reads SGHVS; CDR2 reads FQNEAQ. The CDR3 runs 13 residues. CDR3 amino acids: CASSETSAGFMFF. The CDR3 DNA sequence: TGTGCCAGCAGCGAGACTAGCGCCGGTTTTATGTTCTTC.

The chain carries TRBV4-2 and TRBJ1-4, with a tentative D call TRBD1 (5 bases). Germline CDR1 is LGHNA and CDR2 is YNFKEQ. The CDR3 has 16 amino acids. The ends were cut back, 4 bases at V and 3 bases at J, with 15 bases in the middle. CDR3 in amino acids: CASSRGAGGSNEKLFF. DNA of the CDR3: TGTGCCAGCAGCCGAGGGGCCGGCGGCTCTAATGAAAAACTGTTTTTT.

This clonotype was picked up many times. This chain connects TRBV3-1 to TRBJ1-6; possibly TRBD1 for D (5 bases). CDR1 is LGHDT and CDR2 is YNNKEL in the germline V gene (reference sequence). This CDR3 contains 14 residues. Trimming took off 5 bases at V and 7 bases at J, with 12 bases between the two ends. The CDR3, as DNA: TGTGCCAGCAGCTCATGGGACGGAAATTCACCCCTCCACTTT. Amino acids: CASSSWDGNSPLHF.

The chain recombines TRBV6-2 or TRBV6-3 with TRBJ2-7, with TRBD2 matching 16 bases. Trimming at V came to 6 bases and at J to 3 bases, leaving 8 bases not matched to a gene. CDR1 is MNHEY, CDR2 SVGEGT, per germline. The CDR3 is made up of 17 amino acids. The CDR3 DNA follows: TGTGCCAGCAGAGCGGGGACTAGCGGGAGGGGTAACTACGAGCAGTACTTC. This codes for CASRAGTSGRGNYEQYF.

This clonotype was seen a handful of times. The chain carries TRBV7-9 and TRBJ2-2; 12 nucleotides agree with TRBD2. The ends lost 4 bases at V and 6 bases at J; junction bases unmatched: 3. The CDR3 extends over 15 amino acids. Germline CDR1 is SEHNR and CDR2 is FQNEAQ (reference sequence). For the CDR3, the DNA is TGTGCCAGCAGCTCAGGACTAGCGGGACCCGGGGAGCTGTTTTTT. Translated: CASSSGLAGPGELFF.